The 4 T cell receptor beta chains given below trace back to one sample, sequenced in a study of molecular identifiers for immune sequencing clone quantification. TCRdb ran MiXCR on the PCR reads and lists one entry per CDR3 protein. In the table there are approximately 670,000 distinct CDR3 sequences, just under 20% of which are singletons. The sequenced sample was naive CD8+ T cells from blood, with Jurkat cell RNA spiked in. Subset reported: FACS-sorted CD8+CD4-CCR7+CD45RA+ naive T cells. All receptors come from a human donor in good health. Some libraries in this study had Jurkat cell RNA spiked in.

This clonotype appeared many times. V and J are TRBV20-1 and TRBJ2-6, with D unclear. Trimming took 0 bases from V and 2 from J, leaving 11 bases between them. The CDR3 spans 16 residues. The germline CDR1 and CDR2 sequences are DFQATT and SNEGSKA (reference sequence). CDR3 sequence reads: CSARDPQAAGANVLTF. The CDR3 DNA reads as TGCAGTGCTAGAGATCCCCAGGCGGCTGGGGCCAACGTCCTGACTTTC.

This clonotype has at least ten counts. The chain recombines TRBV20-1 with TRBJ2-7, with D possibly matching TRBD2 (6 bases). The CDR3 covers 14 residues. Germline CDR1 and CDR2: DFQATT and SNEGSKA (reference sequence). The V and J ends lost 8 bases and 3 bases respectively, with 20 bases between them. CDR3: CSPSHGTPSYEQYF. The CDR3 DNA sequence: TGCAGTCCCTCACATGGGACTCCAAGCTACGAGCAGTACTTC.

This clonotype was recorded at least ten times. V usage is TRBV30 and J usage is TRBJ2-7, with D perhaps matching TRBD2 (5 bases). Trimming left V 5 bases short and J 0 bases short, with 11 bases between. This CDR3 is built from 13 residues. Germline lookup yields CDR1 GTSNPN and CDR2 SVGIG (reference sequence). Here the CDR3 DNA reads TGTGCCTGGGGACCTACTAGCTCCTACGAGCAGTACTTC. Translating gives CAWGPTSSYEQYF.

The chain uses TRBV27 and TRBJ2-1, with D hard to call. The CDR3 totals 13 residues. Germline assignment: CDR1 MNHEY and CDR2 SMNVEV (reference sequence). The V and J ends lost 6 bases and 8 bases respectively, with 14 bases between them. The CDR3 is CASSISFLDEQFF. The CDR3 nucleotides read TGTGCCAGCAGCATCTCCTTTCTGGATGAGCAGTTCTTC.